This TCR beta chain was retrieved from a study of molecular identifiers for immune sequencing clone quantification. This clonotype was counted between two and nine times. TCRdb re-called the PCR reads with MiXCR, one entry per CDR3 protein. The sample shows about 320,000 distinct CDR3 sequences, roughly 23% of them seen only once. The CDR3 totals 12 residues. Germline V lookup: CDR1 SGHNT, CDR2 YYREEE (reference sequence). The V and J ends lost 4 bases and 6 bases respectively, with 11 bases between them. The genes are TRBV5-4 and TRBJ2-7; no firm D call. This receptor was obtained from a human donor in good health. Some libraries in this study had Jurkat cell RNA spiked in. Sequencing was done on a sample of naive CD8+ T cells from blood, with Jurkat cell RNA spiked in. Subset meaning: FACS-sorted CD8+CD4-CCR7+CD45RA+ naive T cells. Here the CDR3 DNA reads TGTGCCAGCAGCCTCCAGCTGGGCGAGCAGTACTTC. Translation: CASSLQLGEQYF.